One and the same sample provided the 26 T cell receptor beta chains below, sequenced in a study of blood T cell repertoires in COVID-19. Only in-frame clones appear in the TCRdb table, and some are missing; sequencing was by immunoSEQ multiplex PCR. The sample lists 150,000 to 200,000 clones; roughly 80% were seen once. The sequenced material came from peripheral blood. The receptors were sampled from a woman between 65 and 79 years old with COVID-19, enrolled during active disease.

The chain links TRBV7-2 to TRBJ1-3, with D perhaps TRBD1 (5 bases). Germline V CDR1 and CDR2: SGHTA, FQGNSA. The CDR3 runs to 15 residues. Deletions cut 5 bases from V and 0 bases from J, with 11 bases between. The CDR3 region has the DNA TGTGCCAGCAGCCCAGAGACAGCCTCTGGAAACACCATATATTTT. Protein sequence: CASSPETASGNTIYF.

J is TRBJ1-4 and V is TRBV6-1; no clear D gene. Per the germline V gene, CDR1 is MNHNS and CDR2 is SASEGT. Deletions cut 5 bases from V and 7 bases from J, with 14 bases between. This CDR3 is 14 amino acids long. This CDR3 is CASSWRRGVEKLFF. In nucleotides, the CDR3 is TGTGCCAGCAGTTGGAGGCGCGGAGTTGAAAAACTGTTTTTT.

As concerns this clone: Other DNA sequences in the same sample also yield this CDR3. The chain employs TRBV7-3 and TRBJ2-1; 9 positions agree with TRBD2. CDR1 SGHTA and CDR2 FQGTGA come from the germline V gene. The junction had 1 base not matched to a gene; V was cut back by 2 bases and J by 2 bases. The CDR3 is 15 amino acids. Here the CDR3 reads CASSLAGGTYNEQFF. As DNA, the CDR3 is TGTGCCAGCAGCTTAGCGGGAGGGACCTACAATGAGCAGTTCTTC.

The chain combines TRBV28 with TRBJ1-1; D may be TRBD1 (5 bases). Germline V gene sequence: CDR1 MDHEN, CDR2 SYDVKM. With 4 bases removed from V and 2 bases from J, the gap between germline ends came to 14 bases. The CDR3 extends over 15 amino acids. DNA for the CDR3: TGTGCCAGCAGTTCTCAACAGGCCTTAAACACTGAAGCTTTCTTT. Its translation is CASSSQQALNTEAFF.

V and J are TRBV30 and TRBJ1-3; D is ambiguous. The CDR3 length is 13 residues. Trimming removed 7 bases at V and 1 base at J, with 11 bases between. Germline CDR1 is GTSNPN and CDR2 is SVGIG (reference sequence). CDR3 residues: CASTQQSGNTIYF. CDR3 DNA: TGTGCCTCGACACAGCAATCTGGAAACACCATATATTTT.

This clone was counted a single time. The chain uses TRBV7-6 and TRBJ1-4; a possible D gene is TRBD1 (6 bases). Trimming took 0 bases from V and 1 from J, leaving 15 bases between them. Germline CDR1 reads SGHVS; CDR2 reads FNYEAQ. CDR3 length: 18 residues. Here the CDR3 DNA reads TGTGCCAGCAGCTTAGCGACAGGCCCCAGGGAAACTAATGAAAAACTGTTTTTT. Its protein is CASSLATGPRETNEKLFF.

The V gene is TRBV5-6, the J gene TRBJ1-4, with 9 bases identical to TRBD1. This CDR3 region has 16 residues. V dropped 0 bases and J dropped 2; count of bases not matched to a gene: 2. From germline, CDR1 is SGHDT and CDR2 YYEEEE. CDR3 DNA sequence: TGTGCCAGCAGCTTGGGACAGGGGGGGACTAATGAAAAACTGTTTTTT. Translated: CASSLGQGGTNEKLFF.

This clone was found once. The chain's CDR3 is CASRPTTANTEAFF. The DNA for the CDR3 is TGTGCCAGCAGGCCGACTACAGCGAACACTGAAGCTTTCTTT. The chain employs TRBV7-2 and TRBJ1-1; no clear D gene. Germline CDR1 SGHTA, CDR2 FQGNSA. The CDR3 consists of 14 residues. V lost 6 bases and J lost 1, with 12 bases in between.

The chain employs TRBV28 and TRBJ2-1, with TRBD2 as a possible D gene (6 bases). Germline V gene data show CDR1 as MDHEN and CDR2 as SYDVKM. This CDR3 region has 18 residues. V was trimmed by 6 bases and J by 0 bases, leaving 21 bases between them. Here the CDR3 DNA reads TGTGCCAGCAGCTTCACAATAGCGGCCGACGTCTCCTACAATGAGCAGTTCTTC. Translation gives CASSFTIAADVSYNEQFF.

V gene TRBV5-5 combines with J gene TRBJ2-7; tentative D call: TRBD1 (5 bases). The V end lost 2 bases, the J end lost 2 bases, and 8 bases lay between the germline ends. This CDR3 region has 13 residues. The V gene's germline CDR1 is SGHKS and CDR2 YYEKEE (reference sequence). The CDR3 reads CASSLQVPYEQYF. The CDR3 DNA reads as TGTGCCAGCAGCTTACAGGTTCCCTACGAGCAGTACTTC. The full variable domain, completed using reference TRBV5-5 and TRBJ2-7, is DAGVTQSPTHLIKTRGQQVTLRCSPISGHKSVSWYQQVLGQGPQFIFQYYEKEERGRGNFPDRFSARQFPNYSSELNVNALLLGDSALYLCASSLQVPYEQYFGPGTRLTVT.

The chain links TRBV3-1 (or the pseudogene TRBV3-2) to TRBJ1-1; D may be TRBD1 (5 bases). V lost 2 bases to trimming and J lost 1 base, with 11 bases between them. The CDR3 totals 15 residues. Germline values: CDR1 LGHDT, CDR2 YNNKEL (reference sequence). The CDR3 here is CASSQRGRTNTEAFF. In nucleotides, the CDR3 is TGTGCCAGCAGCCAAAGGGGCAGGACGAACACTGAAGCTTTCTTT.

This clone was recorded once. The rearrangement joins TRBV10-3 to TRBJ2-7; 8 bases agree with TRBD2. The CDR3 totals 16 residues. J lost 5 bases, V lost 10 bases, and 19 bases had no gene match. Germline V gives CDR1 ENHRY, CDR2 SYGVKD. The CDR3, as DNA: TGTGCCACCGCCGGAACTAGCGGTGCGCCGCGAGACGAGCAGTACTTC. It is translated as CATAGTSGAPRDEQYF.

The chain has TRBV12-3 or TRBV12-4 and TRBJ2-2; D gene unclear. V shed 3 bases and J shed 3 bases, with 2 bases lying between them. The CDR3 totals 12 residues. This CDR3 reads CASSFDTGELFF. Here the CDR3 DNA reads TGTGCCAGCAGTTTCGACACCGGGGAGCTGTTTTTT.

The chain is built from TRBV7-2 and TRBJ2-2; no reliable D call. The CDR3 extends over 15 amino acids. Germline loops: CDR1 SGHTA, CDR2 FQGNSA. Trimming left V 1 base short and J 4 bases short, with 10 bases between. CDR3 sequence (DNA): TGTGCCAGCAGCTTAGATGGCAGTCCCACCGGGGAGCTGTTTTTT. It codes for CASSLDGSPTGELFF.

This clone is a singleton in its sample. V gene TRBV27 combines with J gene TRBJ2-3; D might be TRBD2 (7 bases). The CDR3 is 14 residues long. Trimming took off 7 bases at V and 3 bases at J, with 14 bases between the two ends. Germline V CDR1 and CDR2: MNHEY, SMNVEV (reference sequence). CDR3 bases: TGTGCCAGCATGGGGGGGCGCGAAACAGATACGCAGTATTTT. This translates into CASMGGRETDTQYF.

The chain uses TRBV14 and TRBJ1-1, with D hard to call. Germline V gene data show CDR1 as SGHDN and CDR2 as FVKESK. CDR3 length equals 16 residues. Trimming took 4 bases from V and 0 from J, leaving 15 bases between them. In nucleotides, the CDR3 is TGTGCCAGCAGCCCCTTTCGGCGGCAAATGAACACTGAAGCTTTCTTT. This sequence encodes CASSPFRRQMNTEAFF. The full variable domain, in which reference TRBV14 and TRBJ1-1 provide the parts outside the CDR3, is EAGVTQFPSHSVIEKGQTVTLRCDPISGHDNLYWYRRVMGKEIKFLLHFVKESKQDESGMPNNRFLAERTGGTYSTLKVQPAELEDSGVYFCASSPFRRQMNTEAFFGQGTRLTVV.

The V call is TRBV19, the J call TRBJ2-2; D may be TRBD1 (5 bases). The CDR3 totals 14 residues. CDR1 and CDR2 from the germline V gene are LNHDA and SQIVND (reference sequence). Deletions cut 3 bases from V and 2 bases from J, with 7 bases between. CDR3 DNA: TGTGCCAGTAGTATTACAGGCAACACCGGGGAGCTGTTTTTT. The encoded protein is CASSITGNTGELFF.

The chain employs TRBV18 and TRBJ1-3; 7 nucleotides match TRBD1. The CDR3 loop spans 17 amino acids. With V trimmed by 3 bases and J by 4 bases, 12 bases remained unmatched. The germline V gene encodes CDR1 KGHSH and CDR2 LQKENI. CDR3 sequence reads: CASSPIGGQSYGNTIYF. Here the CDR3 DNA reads TGTGCCAGCTCACCCATAGGGGGACAGTCTTACGGAAACACCATATATTTT.

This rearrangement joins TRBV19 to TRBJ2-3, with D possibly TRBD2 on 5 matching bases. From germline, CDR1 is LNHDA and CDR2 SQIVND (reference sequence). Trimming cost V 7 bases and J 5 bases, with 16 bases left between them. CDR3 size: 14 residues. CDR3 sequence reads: CASTWTRGIDTQYF. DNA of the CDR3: TGTGCCAGTACCTGGACCAGAGGGATAGATACGCAGTATTTT.

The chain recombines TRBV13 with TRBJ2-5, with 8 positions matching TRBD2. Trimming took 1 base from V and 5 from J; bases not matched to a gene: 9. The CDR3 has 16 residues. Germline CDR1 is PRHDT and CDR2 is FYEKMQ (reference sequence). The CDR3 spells CASSLASTGGWETQYF. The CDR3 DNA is TGTGCCAGCAGCTTAGCCTCTACGGGAGGGTGGGAGACCCAGTACTTC.

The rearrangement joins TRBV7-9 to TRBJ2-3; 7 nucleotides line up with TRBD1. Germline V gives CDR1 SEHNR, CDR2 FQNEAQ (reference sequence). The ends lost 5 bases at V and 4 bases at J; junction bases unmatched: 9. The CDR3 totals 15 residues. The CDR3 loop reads CASSQFKGAPDTQYF. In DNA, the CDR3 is TGTGCCAGCAGCCAATTCAAGGGGGCCCCAGATACGCAGTATTTT.

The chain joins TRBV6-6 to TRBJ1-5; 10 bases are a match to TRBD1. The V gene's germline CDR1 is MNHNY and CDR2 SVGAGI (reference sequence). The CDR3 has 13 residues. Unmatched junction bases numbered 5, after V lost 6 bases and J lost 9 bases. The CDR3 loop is CASRQTGGAPQHF. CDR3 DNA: TGTGCCAGCAGGCAGACAGGGGGCGCGCCCCAGCATTTT.

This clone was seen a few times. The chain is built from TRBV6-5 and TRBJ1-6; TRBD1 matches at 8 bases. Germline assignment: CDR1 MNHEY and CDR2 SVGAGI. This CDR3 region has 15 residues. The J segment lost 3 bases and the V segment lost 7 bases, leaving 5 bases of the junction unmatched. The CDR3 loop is CASNPGQVYNSPLHF. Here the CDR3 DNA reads TGTGCCAGCAACCCGGGACAGGTCTATAATTCACCCCTCCACTTT.

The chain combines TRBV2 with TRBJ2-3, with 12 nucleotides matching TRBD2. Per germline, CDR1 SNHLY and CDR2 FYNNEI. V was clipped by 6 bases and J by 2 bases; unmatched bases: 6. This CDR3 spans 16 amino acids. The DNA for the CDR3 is TGTGCCAGCAGGGGAGGACTAGCGGGGAACACAGATACGCAGTATTTT. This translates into CASRGGLAGNTDTQYF.

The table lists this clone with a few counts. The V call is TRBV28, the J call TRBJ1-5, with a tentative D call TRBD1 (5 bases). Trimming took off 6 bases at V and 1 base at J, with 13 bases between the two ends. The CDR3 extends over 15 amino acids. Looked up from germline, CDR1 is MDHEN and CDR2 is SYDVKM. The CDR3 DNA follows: TGTGCCAGCAGCCAGGGAGGCAGCAGCAATCAGCCCCAGCATTTT. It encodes CASSQGGSSNQPQHF.

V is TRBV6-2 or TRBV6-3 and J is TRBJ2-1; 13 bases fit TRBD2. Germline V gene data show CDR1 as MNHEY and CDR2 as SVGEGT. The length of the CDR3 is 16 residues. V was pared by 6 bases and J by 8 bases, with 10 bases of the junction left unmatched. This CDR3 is CASRPPTSGRAYEQFF. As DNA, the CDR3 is TGTGCCAGCAGACCTCCCACTAGCGGGAGGGCCTATGAGCAGTTCTTC.